This record looks at one T cell receptor beta chain sequence and its context. TCRdb's table, derived via immunoSEQ multiplex PCR, lists solely in-frame clones and lacks some. The table shows approximately 61,000 clones, with about 90% occurring only once. Trimming shortened V by 4 bases and J by 5 bases, and 21 bases separated the two germline ends. Per the germline V gene, CDR1 is MGHRA and CDR2 is YSYEKL. The CDR3 is 16 residues long. The data were taken from a study of blood T cell repertoires in COVID-19. This receptor was taken from a human donor in a cohort sampled during active COVID-19. The sample consisted of peripheral blood. The J gene is TRBJ2-7, the V gene TRBV4-1; tentative D call: TRBD1 (7 bases). The CDR3 DNA reads TGCGCCAGCAGCCGCTCAGGGGGGCGGGACGGCAACGAGCAGTACTTC. It specifies CASSRSGGRDGNEQYF.